This TCR beta chain was captured by sequencing in a study of T cell responses to AZD1222 COVID-19 vaccine. Notes on the study in general: Of the AZD1222 recipients, only five to seven were seropositive at baseline. Donors skewed white British and female; clonal diversity was possibly underestimated. Reportedly, close to half of spike-specific TCRs are directed against unmutated variant regions. Spike regions recognized by vaccine-associated CD4 TCRs spanned the protein, led by 160-218 and 743-854.

Of note for this clone: Its antigen is currently unknown.

V dropped 1 base and J dropped 5; count of bases not matched to a gene: 5. The CDR3 loop spans 14 amino acids. CDR1 is SGHNT and CDR2 is YYREEE in the germline V gene (reference sequence). TCRdb's table, derived via immunoSEQ multiplex PCR, lists solely in-frame clones and lacks some. The sample has 100,000 to 150,000 clones, about 89% seen once; the top ten hold around 4%. The clonotype was recovered from an adult in good health. The starting material was peripheral blood, obtained on day 0 of AZD1222 vaccination. The chain is built from TRBV5-4 and TRBJ2-7; 8 bases map to TRBD1. CDR3 sequence reads: CASSLLQGANEQYF. The CDR3 DNA is TGTGCCAGCAGCTTGTTGCAGGGGGCAAACGAGCAGTACTTC. The complete variable domain, with remaining parts taken from reference TRBV5-4 and TRBJ2-7, reads ETGVTQSPTHLIKTRGQQVTLRCSSQSGHNTVSWYQQALGQGPQFIFQYYREEENGRGNFPPRFSGLQFPNYSSELNVNALELDDSALYLCASSLLQGANEQYFGPGTRLTVT.